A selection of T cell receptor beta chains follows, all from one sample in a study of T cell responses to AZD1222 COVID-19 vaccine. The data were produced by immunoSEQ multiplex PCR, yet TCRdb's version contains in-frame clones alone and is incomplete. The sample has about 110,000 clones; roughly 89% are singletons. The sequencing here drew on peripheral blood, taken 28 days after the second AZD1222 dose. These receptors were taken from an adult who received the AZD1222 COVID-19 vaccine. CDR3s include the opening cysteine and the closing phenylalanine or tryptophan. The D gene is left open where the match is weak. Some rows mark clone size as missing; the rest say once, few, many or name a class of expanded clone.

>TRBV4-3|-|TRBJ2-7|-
TGCGCCAGCAGCCAAGATGAGGGAATGGGGTACGAGCAGTACTTC
CASSQDEGMGYEQYF
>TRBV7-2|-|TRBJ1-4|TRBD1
TGTGCCAGCAGCTACCAGACAGGGATTAATGAAAAACTGTTTTTT
CASSYQTGINEKLFF
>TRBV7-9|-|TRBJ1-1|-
TGTGCCAGCAGCTTTTTAACCCCAAACACTGAAGCTTTCTTT
CASSFLTPNTEAFF
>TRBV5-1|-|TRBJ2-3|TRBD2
TGCGCCAGCAGACCGGGGGGGACGATTCGCACAGATACGCAGTATTTT
CASRPGGTIRTDTQYF
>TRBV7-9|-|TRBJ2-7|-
TGTGCCAGCAGCTTAGTTAGCTCCTACGAGCAGTACTTC
CASSLVSSYEQYF
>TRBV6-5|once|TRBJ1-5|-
TGTGCCAGCAGAGGACAGTACAATCAGCCCCAGCATTTT
CASRGQYNQPQHF
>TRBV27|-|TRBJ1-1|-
TGTGCCAGCAGTTCCCCCTCAACAGGGTCGGTGGCTTTCTTT
CASSSPSTGSVAFF
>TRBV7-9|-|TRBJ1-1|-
TGTGCCAGCAGCTTAATTTCAGTGAACACTGAAGCTTTCTTT
CASSLISVNTEAFF
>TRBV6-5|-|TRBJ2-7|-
TGTGCCAGCACAGGGCCCTCCTACGAGCAGTACTTC
CASTGPSYEQYF
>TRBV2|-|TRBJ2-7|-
TGTGCCAGCAGCGGGGCCGCCTACGAGCAGTACTTC
CASSGAAYEQYF
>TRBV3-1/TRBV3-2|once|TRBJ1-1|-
TGTGCCAGCAGCCAAGGTCGCGGGCGGACGAACACTGAAGCTTTCTTT
CASSQGRGRTNTEAFF
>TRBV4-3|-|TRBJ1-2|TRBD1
TGCGCCAGCAGCCAACTTAGGACAGGGGGTATCGATGGCTACACCTTC
CASSQLRTGGIDGYTF
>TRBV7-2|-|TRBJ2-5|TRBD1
TGTGCCAGCAGCTCGGACAGGAAAGAGACCCAGTACTTC
CASSSDRKETQYF
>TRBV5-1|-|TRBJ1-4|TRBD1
TGCGCCAGCAGCTTTGGGGACAGGGGACCGGGTAATGAAAAACTGTTTTTT
CASSFGDRGPGNEKLFF
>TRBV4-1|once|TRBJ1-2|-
TGCGCCAGCAGCCAAAGGGACCGCGCTGGGTACACCTTC
CASSQRDRAGYTF
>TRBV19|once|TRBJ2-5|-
TGTGCCAGTAGTATAACTAACCAAGAGACCCAGTACTTC
CASSITNQETQYF
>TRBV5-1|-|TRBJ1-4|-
TGCGCCAGCAGCTTGGCCTCAGGGACAGAAAAACTGTTTTTT
CASSLASGTEKLFF
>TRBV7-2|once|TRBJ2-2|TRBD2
TGTGCCAGCACCCTAGCGGGGGTGGTCGCCGGGGAGCTGTTTTTT
CASTLAGVVAGELFF
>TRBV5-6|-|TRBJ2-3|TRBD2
TGTGCCAGCAGGAGACTAGCGGGGGGAACAGATACGCAGTATTTT
CASRRLAGGTDTQYF